This T cell receptor beta chain was captured by sequencing in a study of cytomegalovirus exposure and HLA in healthy donors. On the study more broadly: In a later analysis, it was reported that the roughly 120 validation repertoires had been produced on the same platform as the roughly 610 repertoires belonging to the first cohort.

General study results and limits: Rarity characterized most TCR sequences, yet some public TCRs appeared in many donors. The study put 150 to 200 TCR beta chains on its list as cytomegalovirus-associated. Confirmation in vitro established that three CMV-associated chains were specific for CMV antigens.

The protocol was immunoSEQ multiplex PCR, while the TCRdb copy is restricted to in-frame clones and leaves out a portion. Of about 340,000 clones in the sample, 75% to 90% were seen once. This clone was seen a handful of times. Antigen: not known. The germline V gene encodes CDR1 PRHDT and CDR2 FYEKMQ (reference sequence). V shed 5 bases and J shed 2 bases, with 12 bases lying between them. CDR3 length: 14 residues. This receptor was taken from a woman aged 18 to 35 in good health and CMV-seronegative. Sequenced sample: PBMCs. The chain employs TRBV13 and TRBJ1-2; tentatively, D is TRBD1 (5 bases). The CDR3 loop reads CASSLTTENYGYTF. CDR3 DNA sequence: TGTGCCAGCAGCCTAACGACAGAGAACTATGGCTACACCTTC.